The 7 T cell receptor beta chains below were found in one sample sequenced in a study of T cell repertoires in cytomegalovirus infection. A single record per CDR3 protein comes from TCRdb applying MiXCR to the reads. The table includes around 740,000 distinct CDR3 sequences, 35% detected once. The specimen sequenced was PBMCs. The receptors originated from a human donor in good health (CMV status not recorded). Some clones in this sample may be carry-over from other donors' samples.

A few counts support this clonotype. This sequence joins TRBV7-2 and TRBJ1-5; no reliable D call. Germline-derived CDR1 and CDR2 are SGHTA and FQGNSA. CDR3 length equals 13 residues. V shed 5 bases and J shed 6 bases, with 11 bases lying between them. The CDR3 nucleotides read TGTGCCAGCAGCCCACAGCGCAGTCAGCCCCAGCATTTT. Its protein is CASSPQRSQPQHF.

This clonotype was counted once. The V call is TRBV12-3 or TRBV12-4, the J call TRBJ2-2; 12 bases align to TRBD2. The CDR3 totals 16 residues. V was clipped by 5 bases and J by 10 bases; unmatched bases: 11. The CDR3 region is CASSQPSGRVLEELFF. CDR3 coding DNA: TGTGCCAGCAGTCAACCTAGCGGGAGGGTTCTGGAGGAGCTGTTTTTT.

The rearrangement joins TRBV12-3 or TRBV12-4 to TRBJ1-1; 8 positions agree with TRBD1. J lost 4 bases, V lost 5 bases, and 15 bases had no gene match. This CDR3 comprises 17 residues. CDR3 in amino acids: CASSPHPGGAGGTEAFF. The CDR3 region has the DNA TGTGCCAGCAGTCCCCACCCAGGGGGCGCGGGCGGCACTGAAGCTTTCTTT.

The sample holds many counts of this clonotype. At one boundary the junction diverges from the germline segment, which might be a read error. The gene calls are TRBV12-3 or TRBV12-4 and TRBJ1-1; D ambiguous. The CDR3 sequence is 13 residues long. CDR3 coding DNA: TGTGCCAGCAGCTTAGGGCATAACACTGAAGCTTTCTTT. Residues: CASSLGHNTEAFF.

This clonotype was detected a few times. This chain links TRBV5-5 with TRBJ1-1; TRBD1 matches at 9 bases. CDR3 length: 14 residues. Germline lookup yields CDR1 SGHKS and CDR2 YYEKEE (reference sequence). The V and J ends lost 3 bases and 5 bases, in that order; junction bases with no gene match: 5. The DNA of the CDR3 is TGTGCCAGCAGCTCACAGACAGGGGGGACTGAAGCTTTCTTT. Encoded protein: CASSSQTGGTEAFF. Complete variable domain (other parts from reference TRBV5-5 and TRBJ1-1): DAGVTQSPTHLIKTRGQQVTLRCSPISGHKSVSWYQQVLGQGPQFIFQYYEKEERGRGNFPDRFSARQFPNYSSELNVNALLLGDSALYLCASSSQTGGTEAFFGQGTRLTVV.

In its sample, this clonotype was seen a few times. V and J are TRBV7-2 and TRBJ1-2; D call uncertain. This CDR3 has 14 residues. Germline lookup yields CDR1 SGHTA and CDR2 FQGNSA. Trimming stripped 1 base from V and 4 bases from J, with 10 bases between. As DNA, the CDR3 is TGTGCCAGCAGCTTAGATGGGTCGAGCTATGGCTACACCTTC. Translating gives CASSLDGSSYGYTF.

This rearrangement joins TRBV7-9 to TRBJ1-3; 9 bases map to TRBD1. Germline assignment: CDR1 SEHNR and CDR2 FQNEAQ (reference sequence). This CDR3 spans 16 amino acids. Germline trimming cut 5 bases from V and 4 bases from J; bases unmatched to any gene: 9. The CDR3 sequence is CASSPPQGAGGNTIYF. As DNA, the CDR3 is TGTGCCAGCAGCCCGCCACAGGGGGCGGGAGGAAACACCATATATTTT.